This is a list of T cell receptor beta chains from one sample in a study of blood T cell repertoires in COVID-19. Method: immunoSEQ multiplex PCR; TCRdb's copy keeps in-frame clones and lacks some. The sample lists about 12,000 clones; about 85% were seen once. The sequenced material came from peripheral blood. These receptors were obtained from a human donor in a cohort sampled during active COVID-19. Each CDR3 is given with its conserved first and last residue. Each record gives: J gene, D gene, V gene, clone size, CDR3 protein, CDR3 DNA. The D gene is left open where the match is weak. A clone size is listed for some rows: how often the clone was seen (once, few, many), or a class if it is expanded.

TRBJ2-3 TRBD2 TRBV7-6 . CASSLVAGADTQYF TGTGCCAGCAGCTTAGTAGCGGGAGCAGATACGCAGTATTTT
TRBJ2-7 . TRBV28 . CASSPPSVYEQYF TGTGCCAGCAGCCCTCCTAGCGTCTACGAGCAGTACTTC
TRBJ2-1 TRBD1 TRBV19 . CASRGTGETTKQFF TGTGCCAGTAGAGGGACAGGGGAGACCACTAAGCAGTTCTTC
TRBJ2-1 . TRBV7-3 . CASSLDRGAATEQFF TGTGCCAGCAGCTTAGACAGAGGAGCAGCGACTGAGCAGTTCTTC
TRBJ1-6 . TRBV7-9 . CASSFQGSYNSPLHF TGTGCCAGCAGCTTCCAGGGCTCCTATAATTCACCCCTCCACTTT
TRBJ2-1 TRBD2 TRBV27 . CASRWLGEGSYNEQFF TGTGCCAGCAGGTGGTTGGGGGAGGGCTCCTACAATGAGCAGTTCTTC
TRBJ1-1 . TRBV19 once CASSMFSGVNTEAFF TGTGCCAGTAGTATGTTCTCCGGGGTCAACACTGAAGCTTTCTTT
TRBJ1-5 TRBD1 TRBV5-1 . CASSLEGDSFQPQHF TGCGCCAGCAGCTTGGAAGGGGACAGTTTTCAGCCCCAGCATTTT
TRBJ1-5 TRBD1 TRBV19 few CASSKLQGDRGNQPQHF TGTGCCAGTAGCAAACTACAGGGGGACAGGGGCAATCAGCCCCAGCATTTT
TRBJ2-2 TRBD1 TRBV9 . CASSTRGYIDTGELFF TGTGCCAGCAGCACCAGGGGGTACATAGACACCGGGGAGCTGTTTTTT
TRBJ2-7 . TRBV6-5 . CASRGTGTYEQYF TGTGCCAGCAGGGGGACTGGGACCTACGAGCAGTACTTC
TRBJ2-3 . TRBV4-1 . CASSQEKGQGSNPDTQYF TGCGCCAGCAGCCAAGAGAAGGGGCAGGGCTCAAACCCAGATACGCAGTATTTT
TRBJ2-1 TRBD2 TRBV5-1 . CASSTDDSSGRANEQFF TGCGCCAGCAGCACCGACGACTCTAGCGGGAGGGCCAATGAGCAGTTCTTC
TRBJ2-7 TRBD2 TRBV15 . CATSFQQGSGSGYEQYF TGTGCCACCAGCTTCCAGCAGGGGAGCGGGAGTGGTTACGAGCAGTACTTC